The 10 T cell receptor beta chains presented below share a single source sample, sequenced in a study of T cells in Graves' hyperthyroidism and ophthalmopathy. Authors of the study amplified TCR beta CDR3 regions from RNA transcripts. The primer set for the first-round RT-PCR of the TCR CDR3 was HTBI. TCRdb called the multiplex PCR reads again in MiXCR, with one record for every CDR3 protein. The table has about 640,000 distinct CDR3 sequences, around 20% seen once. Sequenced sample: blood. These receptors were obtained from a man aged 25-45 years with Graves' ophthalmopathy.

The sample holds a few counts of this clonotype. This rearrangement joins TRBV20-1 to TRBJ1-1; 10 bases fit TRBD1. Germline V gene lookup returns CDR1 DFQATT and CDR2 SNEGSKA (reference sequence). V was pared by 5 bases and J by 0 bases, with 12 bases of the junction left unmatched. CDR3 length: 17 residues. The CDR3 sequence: CSAANRDRGSLNTEAFF. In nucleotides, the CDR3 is TGCAGTGCTGCAAACCGGGACAGGGGTTCTTTGAACACTGAAGCTTTCTTT.

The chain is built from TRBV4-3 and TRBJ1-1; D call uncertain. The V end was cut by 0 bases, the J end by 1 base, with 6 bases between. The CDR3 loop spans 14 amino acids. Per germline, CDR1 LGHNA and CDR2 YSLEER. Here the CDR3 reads CASSQDQKNTEAFF. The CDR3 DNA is TGCGCCAGCAGCCAAGATCAGAAGAACACTGAAGCTTTCTTT.

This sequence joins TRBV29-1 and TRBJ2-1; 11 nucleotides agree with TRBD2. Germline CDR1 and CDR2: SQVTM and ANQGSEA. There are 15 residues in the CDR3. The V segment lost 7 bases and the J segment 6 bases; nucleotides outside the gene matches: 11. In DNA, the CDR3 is TGCAGCGGCCACATACTAGCGGGAGCATCCAATGAGCAGTTCTTC. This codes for CSGHILAGASNEQFF.

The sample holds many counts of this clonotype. In DNA, the CDR3 is TGTGCCAGCAGGAGAGACAGCACCTACGAGCAGTACTTC. It encodes CASRRDSTYEQYF. The chain joins TRBV28 to TRBJ2-7, with a possible D match to TRBD1 (5 bases). CDR1 MDHEN and CDR2 SYDVKM come from the germline V gene. V gave up 6 bases and J gave up 2 bases, with 11 bases separating them. The length of the CDR3 is 13 residues.

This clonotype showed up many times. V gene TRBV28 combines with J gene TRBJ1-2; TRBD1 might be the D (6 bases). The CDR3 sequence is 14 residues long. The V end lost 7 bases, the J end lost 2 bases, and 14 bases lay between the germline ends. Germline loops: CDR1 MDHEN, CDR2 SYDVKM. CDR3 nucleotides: TGTGCCAGCACCTTGACAGGAGCCAACTATGGCTACACCTTC. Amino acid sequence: CASTLTGANYGYTF.

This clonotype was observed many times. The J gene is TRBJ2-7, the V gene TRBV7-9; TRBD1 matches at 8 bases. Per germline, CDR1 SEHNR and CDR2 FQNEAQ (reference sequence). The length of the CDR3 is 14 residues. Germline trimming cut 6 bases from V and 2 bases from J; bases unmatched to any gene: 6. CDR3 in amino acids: CASSSKDRAYEQYF. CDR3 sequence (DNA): TGTGCCAGCAGTTCTAAGGACAGGGCCTACGAGCAGTACTTC.

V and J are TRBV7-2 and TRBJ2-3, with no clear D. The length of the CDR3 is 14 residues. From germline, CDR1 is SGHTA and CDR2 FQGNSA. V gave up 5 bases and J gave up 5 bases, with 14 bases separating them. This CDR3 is CASSLGSFRDTQYF. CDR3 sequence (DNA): TGTGCCAGCAGCCTAGGGTCTTTTCGAGATACGCAGTATTTT.

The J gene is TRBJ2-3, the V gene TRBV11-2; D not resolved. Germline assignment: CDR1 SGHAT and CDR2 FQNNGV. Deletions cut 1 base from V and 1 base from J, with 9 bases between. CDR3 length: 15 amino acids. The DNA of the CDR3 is TGTGCCAGCAGCTTAGGTGGAGTCGGCACAGATACGCAGTATTTT. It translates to CASSLGGVGTDTQYF.

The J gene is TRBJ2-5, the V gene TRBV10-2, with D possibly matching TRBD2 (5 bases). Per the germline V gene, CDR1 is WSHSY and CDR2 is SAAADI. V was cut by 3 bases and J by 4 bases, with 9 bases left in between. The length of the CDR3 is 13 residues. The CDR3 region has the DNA TGCGCCAGCAGTGATGGCGGAGGAGAGACCCAGTACTTC. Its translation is CASSDGGGETQYF.

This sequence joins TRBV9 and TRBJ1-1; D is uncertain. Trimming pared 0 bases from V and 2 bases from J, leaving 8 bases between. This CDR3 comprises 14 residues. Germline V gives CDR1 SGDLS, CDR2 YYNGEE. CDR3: CASSVGPGNTEAFF. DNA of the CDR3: TGTGCCAGCAGCGTAGGTCCGGGAAACACTGAAGCTTTCTTT.